This T cell receptor (beta chain) was obtained from a study of OX40 agonist ivuxolimab in advanced cancers. About the research overall: An agonistic human IgG2 monoclonal antibody against OX40 (CD134) was given. Intravenous ivuxolimab was administered to patients every 2 weeks at 0.01 to 10 mg/kg.

About this clone: Antigen: not known.

Whole-study findings and limits: Some nonresponders also had low normalized T-cell clonal expansion. Within 6 weeks, CD4+ and CD8+ blood T cells expanded clonally at 0.1 to 3.0 mg/kg.

The repertoire was sequenced with immunoSEQ multiplex PCR; TCRdb's copy has only in-frame clones and lacks some. This sample has more than 45,000 clones, with about 83% found just once. This CDR3 comprises 17 residues. V dropped 7 bases and J dropped 6; count of bases not matched to a gene: 15. The germline CDR1 and CDR2 sequences are SGHVS and FQNEAQ. The sequencing used CD4+ or CD8+ T cells sorted from blood, collected in a trial of the OX40 agonist ivuxolimab. This TCR derives from an adult with an advanced solid tumor such as melanoma, head and neck, liver or kidney cancer. The chain couples TRBV7-8 to TRBJ2-1; the match to TRBD2 covers 10 bases. The chain's CDR3 is CASTVSRPGLAPNEQFF. CDR3 coding DNA: TGTGCCAGCACCGTTTCCCGGCCGGGACTAGCGCCCAATGAGCAGTTCTTC.